A single sample is the source of the 27 T cell receptor beta chains below, sequenced in a study of CD8+CD57+ T cells in acquired aplastic anemia. In patients chosen for sequencing, flow cytometry had shown CD8+CD57+ cell expansion. According to the study, genomic DNA was the template for TCR beta VDJ and CDR3 profiling. TCRdb reprocessed the reads with MiXCR, giving one entry per CDR3 protein. The sample yields hundreds of thousands of distinct CDR3 sequences, 82% seen once. The sample taken for sequencing was sorted CD4+, CD8+, or CD8+CD57+ T cells (not recorded which) from PBMCs. The receptors originated from a human donor with aplastic anemia.

The J gene is TRBJ1-2, the V gene TRBV7-9; D not resolved. This CDR3 comprises 12 residues. Germline lookup yields CDR1 SEHNR and CDR2 FQNEAQ (reference sequence). The V end lost 4 bases, the J end lost 8 bases, and 11 bases lay between the germline ends. CDR3 protein: CASSSRSRGYTF. CDR3 in DNA: TGTGCCAGCAGCTCTCGATCCCGCGGCTACACCTTC.

This chain connects TRBV6-4 to TRBJ2-3, with TRBD1 matching over 7 bases. CDR3 length: 15 amino acids. Trimming took 10 bases from V and 0 from J; bases not matched to a gene: 10. Germline values: CDR1 MRHNA, CDR2 SNTAGT. The CDR3 sequence: CATGVGGQSTDTQYF. CDR3 DNA sequence: TGTGCCACCGGAGTAGGGGGACAGAGCACAGATACGCAGTATTTT.

The genes are TRBV2 and TRBJ1-5; maybe TRBD1 (5 bases). Germline values: CDR1 SNHLY, CDR2 FYNNEI. The CDR3 runs to 12 residues. The V end lost 3 bases, the J end lost 14 bases, and 14 bases lay between the germline ends. The CDR3 bases are TGTGCCAGCAGTGATGGGGGGATCCATGAGCATTTT. It yields the protein CASSDGGIHEHF.

The chain uses TRBV5-1 and TRBJ2-7; 9 nucleotides agree with TRBD1. Germline CDR1 is SGHRS and CDR2 is YFSETQ. The CDR3 sequence is 16 residues long. Unmatched junction bases numbered 13, after V lost 4 bases and J lost 5 bases. CDR3 DNA sequence: TGCGCCAGCAGCGACAGAGGACAGGGGCGAGGGAACGAGCAGTACTTC. As protein: CASSDRGQGRGNEQYF.

To note about this clonotype: The junction departs from germline at one end; a sequencing error may be responsible. CDR3 coding DNA: TGTGCCAGCAGCATGGACAGGGGGGCACAGACGAGCAGTTTC. Amino acid sequence: CASSMDRGAQTSSF. The V and J genes are TRBV7-9 and TRBJ2-5; 10 nucleotides line up with TRBD1. Germline lookup yields CDR1 SEHNR and CDR2 FQNEAQ (reference sequence). The CDR3 consists of 14 residues.

Concerning this clonotype itself: Sequence at one end of the junction differs from germline and may be a read error. The DNA for the CDR3 is TGTGCCAGCAGCTTGGCGGCAGGGAGAAGGACTGAGCAGTTT. Translating gives CASSLAAGRRTEQF. This chain links TRBV7-9 with TRBJ2-3; D tentatively reads TRBD1 or TRBD2 (5 bases each). The CDR3 runs 14 residues. Looked up from germline, CDR1 is SEHNR and CDR2 is FQNEAQ (reference sequence).

This chain connects TRBV7-3 to TRBJ2-1; D is possibly TRBD1 (7 bases). Germline CDR1 and CDR2: SGHTA and FQGTGA. This CDR3 is built from 16 residues. V was shortened by 5 bases and J by 8 bases, with 22 bases between the two germline ends. CDR3: CASSQGGGNHHDEQFF. CDR3 sequence (DNA): TGTGCCAGCAGCCAGGGGGGCGGAAACCATCATGATGAGCAGTTCTTC.

This rearrangement joins TRBV6-1 to TRBJ1-1, with D possibly TRBD1 on 6 matching bases. CDR3 size: 15 residues. V lost 2 bases, J lost 1 base, and 11 bases lay in between. CDR1 is MNHNS and CDR2 is SASEGT in the germline V gene. The CDR3 loop is CASSESGGANTEAFF. The DNA for the CDR3 is TGTGCCAGCAGTGAATCGGGGGGGGCGAACACTGAAGCTTTCTTT.

A word on this clonotype: Because the CDR3 is missing its conserved closing phenylalanine or tryptophan, this is likely a read error. The limits of the CDR3 on the DNA are not certain, so only TCRdb's listed CDR3 is given. V gene TRBV7-2 combines with J gene TRBJ2-3; TRBD1 was called by the table and not checked on the DNA. With termini counted, the CDR3 has 13 amino acids. In germline, CDR1 is SGHTA, CDR2 FQGNSA. CDR3 loop: CASSDGGAETQYV.

This sequence joins TRBV5-1 and TRBJ2-7; 9 bases align to TRBD1. Germline CDR1 reads SGHRS; CDR2 reads YFSETQ. This CDR3 contains 13 residues. The CDR3 spells CASSLDRGAPQYV. Here the CDR3 DNA reads TGTGCCAGCAGCTTGGACAGGGGTGCTCCGCAGTACGTC.

Points on this clonotype: A read error may account for a junction end that differs from germline. The CDR3 DNA is TGCGCCAGCAGCCAGGATCCCACCGGGACGGCGGGTGAGACCATATATTTT. This gives the protein CASSQDPTGTAGETIYF. This sequence joins TRBV7-2 and TRBJ1-3, with TRBD1 as a possible D gene (5 bases). The CDR3 is made up of 17 amino acids. Germline-derived CDR1 and CDR2 are SGHTA and FQGNSA.

The chain is built from TRBV15 and TRBJ2-7; a weak D match, TRBD2 (6 bases). V was cut by 2 bases and J by 6 bases, with 17 bases left in between. CDR1 is LNHNV and CDR2 is YYDKDF in the germline V gene (reference sequence). The CDR3 contains 15 residues. CDR3 DNA: TGTGCCACCAGCAGACGGGACTTATCCTACTCCGAGCAGTACGTC. Protein: CATSRRDLSYSEQYV.

The J gene is TRBJ1-2, the V gene TRBV7-9; 7 bases are a match to TRBD1. CDR1 is SEHNR, CDR2 FQNEAQ, per germline (reference sequence). The CDR3 spans 15 residues. V was clipped by 10 bases and J by 2 bases; unmatched bases: 13. CDR3 sequence: CATRGGGGSNYGYTF. CDR3 nucleotides: TGTGCCACCAGGGGGGGTGGAGGGTCAAACTATGGCTACACCTTC.

The chain joins TRBV2 to TRBJ2-1; D is perhaps TRBD1 or TRBD2 (6 bases each). Looked up from germline, CDR1 is SNHLY and CDR2 is FYNNEI. V lost 8 bases, J lost 16 bases, and 33 bases lay in between. The CDR3 length is 16 residues. CDR3 protein: CASGDGGADTQYFHFF. In DNA form, the CDR3 reads TGTGCCAGCGGCGACGGGGGCGCAGATACGCAGTATTTTCACTTCTTC. Filled out from reference TRBV2 and TRBJ2-1, the complete variable domain reads EPEVTQTPSHQVTQMGQEVILRCVPISNHLYFYWYRQILGQKVEFLVSFYNNEISEKSEIFDDQFSVERPDGSNFTLKIRSTKLEDSAMYFCASGDGGADTQYFHFFGPGTRLTVL.

Points on this clonotype: Lacking the conserved final phenylalanine or tryptophan, this CDR3 likely reflects a read error. This chain connects TRBV7-4 to TRBJ2-3; D is uncertain. The CDR3 extends over 12 amino acids. The germline V and J ends were trimmed by 5 bases and 8 bases, with 11 bases remaining between them. The germline CDR1 and CDR2 sequences are SGHVT and SQSDAQ. The CDR3 DNA sequence: TGTGCCAGCAGCGTAGGGTCAGGTACGCAGTATCAG. Its translation: CASSVGSGTQYQ.

V gene TRBV9 combines with J gene TRBJ2-7, with 7 bases that match TRBD1. CDR3 length: 17 amino acids. The junction had 10 bases not matched to a gene; V was cut back by 0 bases and J by 1 base. Germline assignment: CDR1 SGDLS and CDR2 YYNGEE. The CDR3 protein is CASSVEDGTALSYEQYV. CDR3 DNA sequence: TGTGCCAGCAGCGTAGAGGACGGGACAGCCCTTTCCTACGAGCAGTACGTC.

A single count supports this clonotype. The missing conserved phenylalanine or tryptophan at the end of this CDR3 makes a read error likely. The DNA is omitted, as the CDR3 cannot be located on it reliably, and the CDR3 follows TCRdb's listing. This chain joins TRBV11-2 and TRBJ1-1; no DNA check was done on the table's D call, TRBD1. With termini counted, the CDR3 has 15 amino acids. The germline gives CDR1 SGHAT, CDR2 FQNNGV. This chain's CDR3 is CASSLDLTGNTESFS.

Comments on this clonotype: The germline gene is not matched at one end of the junction; a read error may be the cause. This chain uses TRBV7-8 with TRBJ2-3; D unclear. CDR1 SGHVS and CDR2 FQNEAQ come from the germline V gene. This CDR3 is built from 14 residues. In nucleotides, the CDR3 is TGTGCCAGCAGCTTTCATCCAGATGGGGATACGCATTCCTTT. It yields the protein CASSFHPDGDTHSF.

As to this clonotype: Relative to the germline gene, one junction end is altered; a read error may explain this. The rearrangement links TRBV15 to TRBJ2-5; tentatively, D is TRBD2 (6 bases). CDR1 and CDR2 from the germline V gene are LNHNV and YYDKDF (reference sequence). CDR3 length: 14 residues. CDR3: CASSRGREEETQYF. The DNA for the CDR3 is TGTGCCAGCAGTAGAGGCAGGGAGGAAGAAACCCAGTACTTC.

CDR3 nucleotide sequence: TGTGCCAGCTCAAGACAGGGCCACGCAGAGGCACAGTACTTC. Translation: CASSRQGHAEAQYF. This chain links TRBV7-8 with TRBJ2-5, with 7 bases fitting TRBD1. Germline V lookup: CDR1 SGHVS, CDR2 FQNEAQ. The J segment lost 11 bases and the V segment lost 8 bases, leaving 17 bases of the junction unmatched. The CDR3 spans 14 residues.

Comment on this clonotype: An end of the junction differs from the germline gene, which may be a read error. The chain employs TRBV9 and TRBJ2-2; D tentatively fits TRBD1 or TRBD2 (6 bases each). The CDR3 totals 14 residues. CDR1 and CDR2 from the germline V gene are SGDLS and YYNGEE. This CDR3 reads CGSSVGGQSTDTLF. CDR3 nucleotide sequence: TGTGGCAGCAGCGTAGGGGGGCAGAGCACAGATACGCTTTTT.

V gene TRBV10-3 combines with J gene TRBJ1-1; D is perhaps TRBD1 (6 bases). The CDR3 totals 13 residues. The V gene's germline CDR1 is ENHRY and CDR2 SYGVKD. V was shortened by 2 bases and J by 8 bases, with 12 bases between the two germline ends. Here the CDR3 reads CAISEGQGLEAFF. CDR3 nucleotide sequence: TGTGCCATCAGTGAGGGGCAGGGGCTCGAAGCTTTCTTT.

V usage is TRBV11-3 and J usage is TRBJ1-5; D unclear. Germline V CDR1 and CDR2: SGHNT, YENEEA. V was trimmed by 2 bases and J by 7 bases, leaving 9 bases between them. This CDR3 region has 13 residues. Written as DNA, the CDR3 is TGTGCCAGCAGCTTAACTCTGACACAGCCCCAGCATTTT. It is translated as CASSLTLTQPQHF.

This clonotype was seen once. The germline gene is not matched at one end of the junction; a read error may be the cause. V usage is TRBV7-2 and J usage is TRBJ2-5, with 9 positions matching TRBD2. This CDR3 is built from 14 residues. Germline CDR1 SGHTA, CDR2 FQGNSA. The CDR3 loop reads CASSLSSGSGATQF. CDR3 nucleotides: TGTGCCAGCAGCTTGAGTAGCGGGAGCGGAGCTACGCAGTTC.

The J gene is TRBJ2-1, the V gene TRBV7-9, with D possibly matching TRBD1 (6 bases). Trimming pared 2 bases from V and 4 bases from J, leaving 15 bases between. The CDR3 consists of 16 residues. CDR1 and CDR2 (germline): SEHNR, FQNEAQ (reference sequence). The CDR3 DNA sequence: TGTGCCAGCAGCTTAACAAAGAGGGGGTGGTACAATGAGCAGTTCTTC. It codes for CASSLTKRGWYNEQFF.

This clonotype has only one observation. At one end, the junction sequence differs from germline, possibly due to a read error. V is TRBV15 and J is TRBJ1-2; D might be TRBD1 (5 bases). Germline values: CDR1 LNHNV, CDR2 YYDKDF (reference sequence). The CDR3 extends over 16 amino acids. The CDR3 region has the DNA TGCGCCAGCAGCACCGGAACCGTTCAAATGTCCTATGGCTACAGGTTC. Translating gives CASSTGTVQMSYGYRF.

On this clonotype: Compared with germline, one end of the junction differs, possibly owing to a read error. The J gene is TRBJ2-1, the V gene TRBV7-8; D could derive from TRBD1 or TRBD2 (6 bases each). CDR3 size: 16 residues. Germline CDR1 is SGHVS and CDR2 is FQNEAQ. CDR3 DNA sequence: TGTGCCAGCAGCTTGGGGGGCGGACACGGTAAGGATGATCAGTTCTTC. It specifies CASSLGGGHGKDDQFF.